These 19 T cell receptor beta chains originate from one sample sequenced in a study of T cells in localized non-small cell lung cancer. Some clones are missing from TCRdb's copy, which holds only in-frame ones; the method was immunoSEQ multiplex PCR. The table records approximately 1,500 clones, around 26% of them present only once. Sequenced material: lung tumor tissue, taken before any cancer treatment. The receptor set was obtained from a man aged 35 to 70 with stage I lung adenocarcinoma.

The chain uses TRBV19 and TRBJ1-5; possible D gene TRBD1, 6 bases. The V gene lost 6 bases and the J gene lost 5 bases, with 14 bases spanning the gap. The germline V gene has CDR1 LNHDA and CDR2 SQIVND (reference sequence). The CDR3 covers 14 residues. The CDR3 sequence is CASRLPGADQPQHF. The CDR3, as DNA: TGTGCCAGTAGACTCCCGGGGGCCGATCAGCCCCAGCATTTT.

In its sample, this clone ranks as large. The V and J genes are TRBV6-8 and TRBJ2-3; D gene uncertain. CDR1 is MNHGY, CDR2 SAAAGT, per germline. The V end was cut by 5 bases, the J end by 0 bases, with 6 bases between. There are 13 residues in the CDR3. CDR3 in DNA: TGTGCCAGCAGTCAGGTTAGCACAGATACGCAGTATTTT. Amino acids: CASSQVSTDTQYF.

The rearrangement joins TRBV29-1 to TRBJ2-1; 10 bases map to TRBD1. The CDR3 totals 15 residues. Looked up from germline, CDR1 is SQVTM and CDR2 is ANQGSEA. Trimming removed 4 bases from V and 8 bases from J; junction bases left unmatched: 11. The DNA for the CDR3 is TGCAGCGTTGTCAAAAGGGGACAGGGGTTTTATGAGCAGTTCTTC. This gives the protein CSVVKRGQGFYEQFF.

The V and J genes are TRBV19 and TRBJ2-1, with 7 bases matching TRBD1. The CDR3 runs 14 residues. Germline CDR1 and CDR2: LNHDA and SQIVND (reference sequence). The CDR3 is CASGRGNLYNEQFF. The CDR3 DNA sequence: TGTGCTTCGGGCAGGGGGAACCTATACAATGAGCAGTTCTTC. Drawing the rest from reference TRBV19 and TRBJ2-1, the complete variable domain is DGGITQSPKYLFRKEGQNVTLSCEQNLNHDAMYWYRQDPGQGLRLIYYSQIVNDFQKGDIAEGYSVSREKKESFPLTVTSAQKNPTAFYLCASGRGNLYNEQFFGPGTRLTVL.

In this sample, this clone turned up a few times. The chain recombines TRBV6-8 with TRBJ1-2; 9 nucleotides agree with TRBD1. Germline V gene sequence: CDR1 MNHGY, CDR2 SAAAGT. The length of the CDR3 is 15 residues. J was trimmed by 4 bases and V by 2 bases; bases with no gene match: 5. CDR3 protein: CASSYRGQGIYGYTF. CDR3 bases: TGTGCCAGCAGTTACAGAGGACAGGGGATCTATGGCTACACCTTC.

This clone came up once. J is TRBJ2-1 and V is TRBV11-3; the match to TRBD2 covers 13 bases. The junction had 5 bases not matched to a gene; V was cut back by 8 bases and J by 7 bases. The germline gives CDR1 SGHNT, CDR2 YENEEA. The CDR3 is 14 residues long. The CDR3 DNA reads as TGTGCCAGCCAAACTAGCGGGAGGGGGAATGAGCAGTTCTTC. Its translation: CASQTSGRGNEQFF.

The chain recombines TRBV28 with TRBJ2-7; 7 bases align to TRBD1. This CDR3 contains 12 residues. The germline V gene has CDR1 MDHEN and CDR2 SYDVKM. The J segment lost 2 bases and the V segment lost 6 bases, leaving 1 base of the junction unmatched. DNA for the CDR3: TGTGCCAGCAGCCAGGGGGCCTACGAGCAGTACTTC. It yields the protein CASSQGAYEQYF.

The chain recombines TRBV6-8 with TRBJ2-7; D not resolved. In germline, CDR1 is MNHGY, CDR2 SAAAGT. V was pared by 5 bases and J by 2 bases, with 10 bases between. This CDR3 comprises 13 residues. DNA for the CDR3: TGTGCCAGCAGTGTAGGCGCCGCCTACGAGCAGTACTTC. It translates to CASSVGAAYEQYF.

J is TRBJ1-5 and V is TRBV11-3, with D unclear. The V and J ends lost 5 bases and 11 bases respectively, with 19 bases between them. This CDR3 has 14 residues. From germline, CDR1 is SGHNT and CDR2 YENEEA. Here the CDR3 reads CASSARVDAAAQHF. CDR3 nucleotides: TGTGCCAGCAGCGCACGGGTTGACGCTGCGGCCCAGCATTTT.

The chain is built from TRBV4-1 and TRBJ2-1, with 14 bases matching TRBD2. The germline V gene encodes CDR1 MGHRA and CDR2 YSYEKL. This CDR3 is built from 19 residues. Trimming cost V 2 bases and J 9 bases; bases outside gene matches: 15. In DNA form, the CDR3 reads TGCGCCAGCAGCCAAAGATCTAGTGGACTAGCGGGAGGTTTGGTTGAGCAGTTCTTC. Its protein is CASSQRSSGLAGGLVEQFF.

This clone was observed a few times. The chain carries TRBV14 and TRBJ1-1; D not certain. The V gene lost 1 base and the J gene lost 2 bases, with 8 bases spanning the gap. The germline V gene has CDR1 SGHDN and CDR2 FVKESK. The CDR3 covers 14 residues. The CDR3 nucleotides are TGTGCCAGCAGCCAAGGACACGCTAACACTGAAGCTTTCTTT. The encoded protein is CASSQGHANTEAFF.

In this sample, this clone is large. The chain has TRBV9 and TRBJ1-5; D unclear. The ends were cut back, 2 bases at V and 0 bases at J, with 0 bases in the middle. CDR1 and CDR2 from the germline V gene are SGDLS and YYNGEE. There are 12 residues in the CDR3. CDR3 protein: CASSVSNQPQHF. The CDR3 DNA is TGTGCCAGCAGCGTTAGCAATCAGCCCCAGCATTTT.

This chain uses TRBV11-3 with TRBJ2-5; 10 bases map to TRBD2. CDR1 and CDR2 from the germline V gene are SGHNT and YENEEA. Trimming took 2 bases from V and 2 from J; bases not matched to a gene: 2. CDR3 length equals 15 residues. The CDR3 loop is CASSLNSGRQETQYF. CDR3 DNA: TGTGCCAGCAGCTTAAATAGCGGGAGGCAAGAGACCCAGTACTTC.

The sample holds a few counts of this clone. This rearrangement joins TRBV7-2 to TRBJ2-6, with no clear D. Germline V gene lookup returns CDR1 SGHTA and CDR2 FQGNSA. Trimming took off 1 base at V and 0 bases at J, with 10 bases between the two ends. The CDR3 spans 17 residues. The CDR3 coding sequence is TGTGCCAGCAGCTTAGGTTGGGCGGACTCTGGGGCCAACGTCCTGACTTTC. Protein sequence: CASSLGWADSGANVLTF.

J is TRBJ2-7 and V is TRBV19, with TRBD2 as a possible D gene (6 bases). The V end lost 3 bases, the J end lost 2 bases, and 20 bases lay between the germline ends. The CDR3 has 17 residues. Germline loops: CDR1 LNHDA, CDR2 SQIVND (reference sequence). DNA for the CDR3: TGTGCCAGTAGTATGGGACTCGTGTTTGGGGGAACCTACGAGCAGTACTTC. Translated, it gives CASSMGLVFGGTYEQYF.

The rearrangement joins TRBV28 to TRBJ2-1, with 7 bases aligning to TRBD1. CDR3 length equals 16 residues. The germline V gene has CDR1 MDHEN and CDR2 SYDVKM. V lost 6 bases to trimming and J lost 4 bases; unmatched junction nucleotides: 12. CDR3 loop: CASSSYRDREYNEQFF. The CDR3 nucleotides read TGTGCCAGCAGCTCCTATCGGGACAGAGAATACAATGAGCAGTTCTTC.

The chain is built from TRBV11-3 and TRBJ1-1; 7 nucleotides agree with TRBD1. Germline V CDR1 and CDR2: SGHNT, YENEEA. The ends lost 3 bases at V and 4 bases at J; junction bases unmatched: 5. The length of the CDR3 is 14 residues. CDR3 loop: CASSFKGGGTEAFF. CDR3 DNA: TGTGCCAGCAGCTTCAAAGGGGGCGGCACTGAAGCTTTCTTT. Full variable domain (rest looked up from reference TRBV11-3 and TRBJ1-1): EAGVVQSPRYKIIEKKQPVAFWCNPISGHNTLYWYLQNLGQGPELLIRYENEEAVDDSQLPKDRFSAERLKGVDSTLKIQPAELGDSAVYLCASSFKGGGTEAFFGQGTRLTVV.

J is TRBJ1-2 and V is TRBV28; D ambiguous. Germline CDR1 and CDR2: MDHEN and SYDVKM. V lost 6 bases to trimming and J lost 1 base, with 6 bases between them. The CDR3 is 12 amino acids. The CDR3 DNA follows: TGTGCCAGCAGCCGAAGTAACTATGGCTACACCTTC. It is translated as CASSRSNYGYTF.

This clone was recorded once. The V gene is TRBV5-1, the J gene TRBJ2-1; D may be TRBD2 (6 bases). V dropped 0 bases and J dropped 4 bases, with 8 bases sitting between them. There are 14 residues in the CDR3. CDR1 is SGHRS and CDR2 is YFSETQ in the germline V gene. CDR3 coding DNA: TGCGCCAGCAGCTTGGACGGGGGTTACAATGAGCAGTTCTTC. Its protein product is CASSLDGGYNEQFF.